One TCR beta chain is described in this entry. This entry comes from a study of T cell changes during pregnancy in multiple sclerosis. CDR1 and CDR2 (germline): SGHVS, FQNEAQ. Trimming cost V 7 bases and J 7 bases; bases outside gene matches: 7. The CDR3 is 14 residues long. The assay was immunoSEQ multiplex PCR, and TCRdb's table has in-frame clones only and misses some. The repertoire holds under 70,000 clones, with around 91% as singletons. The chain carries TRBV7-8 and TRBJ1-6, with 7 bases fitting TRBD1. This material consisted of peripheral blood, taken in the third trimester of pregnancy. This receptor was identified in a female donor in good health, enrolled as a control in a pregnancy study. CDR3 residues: CASTLQGRNSPLHF. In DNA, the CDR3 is TGTGCCAGCACCCTACAGGGGAGGAATTCACCCCTCCACTTT.